One sample yielded the 14 T cell receptor beta chains listed below, sequenced in a study of blood T cell repertoires in COVID-19. Libraries were prepared by immunoSEQ multiplex PCR; TCRdb keeps only in-frame clonotypes and omits some of them. The table lists a few hundred thousand clones, more than 70% of them singletons. Sample: peripheral blood. Source of these receptors: a woman younger than 45 with COVID-19, enrolled during active disease.

V is TRBV5-6 and J is TRBJ2-3; tentatively, D is TRBD2 (6 bases). The ends were cut back, 4 bases at V and 6 bases at J, with 12 bases in the middle. The CDR3 is made up of 13 amino acids. Per the germline V gene, CDR1 is SGHDT and CDR2 is YYEEEE. This CDR3 is CASSSGGVDTQYF. In DNA form, the CDR3 reads TGTGCCAGCAGCAGCGGAGGGGTGGATACGCAGTATTTT.

The V call is TRBV5-4, the J call TRBJ2-3; D may be TRBD1 (5 bases). This CDR3 is 15 amino acids long. V dropped 4 bases and J dropped 5 bases, with 17 bases sitting between them. Germline CDR1 SGHNT, CDR2 YYREEE (reference sequence). The CDR3 reads CASSPNGAVGDTQYF. The DNA of the CDR3 is TGTGCCAGCAGCCCGAATGGGGCCGTAGGAGATACGCAGTATTTT.

This clone came up once. V is TRBV6-5 and J is TRBJ1-2; D gene uncertain. Trimming removed 8 bases from V and 5 bases from J, with 18 bases in between. CDR1 is MNHEY and CDR2 is SVGAGI in the germline V gene. The CDR3 has 14 amino acids. DNA for the CDR3: TGTGCCAGCGTAAAGAGGGAGGGCTGGTATGGCTACACCTTC. This gives the protein CASVKREGWYGYTF.

The genes are TRBV29-1 and TRBJ2-3; possibly TRBD2 for D (6 bases). Germline V gene sequence: CDR1 SQVTM, CDR2 ANQGSEA. The CDR3 is 14 amino acids. Trimming took 6 bases from V and 1 from J, leaving 14 bases between them. CDR3 residues: CSVRLAFRTDTQYF. The CDR3 region has the DNA TGCAGCGTACGGCTAGCGTTTCGCACAGATACGCAGTATTTT.

This rearrangement joins TRBV4-3 to TRBJ2-1; unclear D gene. Germline CDR1 is LGHNA and CDR2 is YSLEER. The CDR3 length is 15 residues. Trimming stripped 0 bases from V and 5 bases from J, with 11 bases between. Written as DNA, the CDR3 is TGCGCCAGCAGCCAAGATGAGGCGTGGCACAATGAGCAGTTCTTC. Translating it yields CASSQDEAWHNEQFF.

This chain connects TRBV6-5 to TRBJ2-3; D is uncertain. This CDR3 comprises 12 residues. Trimming stripped 10 bases from V and 0 bases from J, with 8 bases between. Per the germline V gene, CDR1 is MNHEY and CDR2 is SVGAGI. CDR3 amino acids: CATSRSTDTQYF. CDR3 coding DNA: TGTGCCACCTCTAGGAGCACAGATACGCAGTATTTT.

The V gene is TRBV30, the J gene TRBJ2-3; D uncertain. CDR1 is GTSNPN, CDR2 SVGIG, per germline (reference sequence). The CDR3 sequence is 13 residues long. V was shortened by 1 base and J by 2 bases, with 7 bases between the two germline ends. The CDR3: CAWSGADTDTQYF. The CDR3, as DNA: TGTGCCTGGAGTGGGGCAGACACAGATACGCAGTATTTT. The whole variable domain, filled in from reference TRBV30 and TRBJ2-3, reads SQTIHQWPATLVQPVGSPLSLECTVEGTSNPNLYWYRQAAGRGLQLLFYSVGIGQISSEVPQNLSASRPQDRQFILSSKKLLLSDSGFYLCAWSGADTDTQYFGPGTRLTVL.

This clone was seen a handful of times. CDR3 nucleotide sequence: TGCGCCAGCAGCTTGTGGGACAGGGTCAACGAGCAGTACTTC. It codes for CASSLWDRVNEQYF. The rearrangement links TRBV5-1 to TRBJ2-7; 9 bases are shared with TRBD1. The CDR3 is made up of 14 amino acids. Germline V gene data show CDR1 as SGHRS and CDR2 as YFSETQ. The J segment lost 5 bases and the V segment lost 1 base, leaving 4 bases of the junction unmatched.

The V call is TRBV5-4, the J call TRBJ1-2; TRBD1 matches at 8 bases. The germline V gene encodes CDR1 SGHNT and CDR2 YYREEE (reference sequence). With V trimmed by 1 base and J by 5 bases, 4 bases remained unmatched. The CDR3 contains 14 residues. CDR3 bases: TGTGCCAGCAGCTTGCAGGGGGCTAGTTATGGCTACACCTTC. Its protein is CASSLQGASYGYTF.

The chain joins TRBV5-4 to TRBJ2-2; 10 bases are shared with TRBD1. Germline loops: CDR1 SGHNT, CDR2 YYREEE (reference sequence). This CDR3 region has 15 residues. V trimming: 2 bases; J trimming: 4 bases; junction bases outside the gene matches: 2. The CDR3 loop reads CASSLGDRGTGELFF. For the CDR3, the DNA is TGTGCCAGCAGCTTAGGGGACAGGGGCACCGGGGAGCTGTTTTTT. Full variable domain (rest looked up from reference TRBV5-4 and TRBJ2-2): ETGVTQSPTHLIKTRGQQVTLRCSSQSGHNTVSWYQQALGQGPQFIFQYYREEENGRGNFPPRFSGLQFPNYSSELNVNALELDDSALYLCASSLGDRGTGELFFGEGSRLTVL.

The chain uses TRBV5-1 and TRBJ1-1; 10 nucleotides agree with TRBD1. The V gene end was trimmed by 1 base and the J gene end by 5 bases; junction bases not matched to a gene: 11. Germline V gives CDR1 SGHRS, CDR2 YFSETQ. This CDR3 comprises 17 residues. CDR3 sequence: CASSLTGTGDRKTEAFF. The CDR3 DNA sequence: TGCGCCAGCAGCTTGACCGGGACAGGGGACCGGAAGACTGAAGCTTTCTTT.

This clone appeared once. Different DNA sequences within this sample yield the same CDR3. The V gene is TRBV30, the J gene TRBJ1-5; a possible D gene is TRBD1 (6 bases). Looked up from germline, CDR1 is GTSNPN and CDR2 is SVGIG (reference sequence). V lost 5 bases to trimming and J lost 4 bases, with 12 bases between them. The CDR3 spans 13 residues. CDR3 coding DNA: TGTGCCTGGTCACAGGGCGGTAATCAGCCCCAGCATTTT. Translating it yields CAWSQGGNQPQHF.

The chain uses TRBV12-3 or TRBV12-4 and TRBJ2-3; D might be TRBD2 (6 bases). The CDR3 spans 13 residues. With 6 bases removed from V and 11 bases from J, the gap between germline ends came to 18 bases. This CDR3 is CASSLRRDEGQYF. CDR3 sequence (DNA): TGTGCCAGCAGCCTGAGGAGGGACGAAGGGCAGTATTTT.

This clone was counted a single time. The chain employs TRBV6-5 and TRBJ1-2; 8 bases map to TRBD1. J lost 6 bases, V lost 5 bases, and 8 bases had no gene match. The germline V gene encodes CDR1 MNHEY and CDR2 SVGAGI. This CDR3 is built from 14 residues. This chain's CDR3 is CASSLGQGMNGYTF. Here the CDR3 DNA reads TGTGCCAGCAGTCTCGGACAGGGAATGAATGGCTACACCTTC.